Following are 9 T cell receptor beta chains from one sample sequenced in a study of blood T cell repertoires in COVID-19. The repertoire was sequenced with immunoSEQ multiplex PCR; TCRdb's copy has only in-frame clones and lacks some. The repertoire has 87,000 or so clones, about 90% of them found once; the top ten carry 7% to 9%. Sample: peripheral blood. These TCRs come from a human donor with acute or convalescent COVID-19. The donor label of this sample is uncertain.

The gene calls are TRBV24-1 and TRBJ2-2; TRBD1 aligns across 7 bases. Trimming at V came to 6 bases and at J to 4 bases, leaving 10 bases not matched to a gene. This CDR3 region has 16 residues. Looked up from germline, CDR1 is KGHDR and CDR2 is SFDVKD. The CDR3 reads CATSPPGQRSTGELFF. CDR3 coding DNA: TGTGCCACCAGTCCGCCGGGACAGCGAAGCACCGGGGAGCTGTTTTTT.

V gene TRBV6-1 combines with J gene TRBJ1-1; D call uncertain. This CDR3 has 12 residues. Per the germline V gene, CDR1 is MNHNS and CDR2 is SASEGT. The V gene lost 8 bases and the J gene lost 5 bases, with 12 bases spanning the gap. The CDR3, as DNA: TGTGCCAGCGGGCAAGGGAGGACTGAAGCTTTCTTT. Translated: CASGQGRTEAFF.

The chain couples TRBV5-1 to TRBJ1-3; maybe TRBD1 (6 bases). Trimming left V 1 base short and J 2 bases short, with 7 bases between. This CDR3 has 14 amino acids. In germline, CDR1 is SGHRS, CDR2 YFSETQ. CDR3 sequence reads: CASSLTGTGNTIYF. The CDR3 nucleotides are TGCGCCAGCAGCTTGACAGGGACTGGAAACACCATATATTTT.

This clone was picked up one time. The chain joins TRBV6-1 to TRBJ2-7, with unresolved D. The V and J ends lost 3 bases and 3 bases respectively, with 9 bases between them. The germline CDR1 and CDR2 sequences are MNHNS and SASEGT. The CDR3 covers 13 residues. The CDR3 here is CASSDTIHYEQYF. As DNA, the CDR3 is TGTGCCAGCAGTGACACTATCCACTACGAGCAGTACTTC.

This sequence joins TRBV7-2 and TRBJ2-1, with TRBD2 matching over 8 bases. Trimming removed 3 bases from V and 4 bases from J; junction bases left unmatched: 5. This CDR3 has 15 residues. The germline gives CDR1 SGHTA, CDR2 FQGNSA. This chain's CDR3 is CASSFGGATYNEQFF. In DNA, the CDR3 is TGTGCCAGCAGCTTCGGGGGGGCCACTTACAATGAGCAGTTCTTC.

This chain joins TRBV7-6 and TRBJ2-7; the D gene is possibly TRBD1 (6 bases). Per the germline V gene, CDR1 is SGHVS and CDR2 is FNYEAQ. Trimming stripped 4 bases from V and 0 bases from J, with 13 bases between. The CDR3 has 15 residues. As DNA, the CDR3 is TGTGCCAGCAGCTCCCAGGGGACCAGCTCCTACGAGCAGTACTTC. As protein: CASSSQGTSSYEQYF.

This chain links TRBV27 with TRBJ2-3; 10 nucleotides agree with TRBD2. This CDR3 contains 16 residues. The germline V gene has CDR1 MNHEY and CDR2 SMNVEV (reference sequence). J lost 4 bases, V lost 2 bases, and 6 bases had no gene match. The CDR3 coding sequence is TGTGCCAGCAGTTTACTCGGGACTAGCGAATCAGATACGCAGTATTTT. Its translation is CASSLLGTSESDTQYF.

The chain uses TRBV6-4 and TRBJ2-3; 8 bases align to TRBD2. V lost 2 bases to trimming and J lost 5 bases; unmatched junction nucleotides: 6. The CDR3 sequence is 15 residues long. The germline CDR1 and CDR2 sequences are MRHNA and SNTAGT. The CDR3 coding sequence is TGTGCCAGCAGTGACCTTCCCGCGGGAGGAGATACGCAGTATTTT. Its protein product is CASSDLPAGGDTQYF.

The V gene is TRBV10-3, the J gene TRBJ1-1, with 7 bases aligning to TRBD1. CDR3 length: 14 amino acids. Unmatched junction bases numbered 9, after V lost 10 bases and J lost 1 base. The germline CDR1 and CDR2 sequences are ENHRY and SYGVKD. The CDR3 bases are TGTGCCACCTTGGACAGGACCCCGAACACTGAAGCTTTCTTT. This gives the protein CATLDRTPNTEAFF.